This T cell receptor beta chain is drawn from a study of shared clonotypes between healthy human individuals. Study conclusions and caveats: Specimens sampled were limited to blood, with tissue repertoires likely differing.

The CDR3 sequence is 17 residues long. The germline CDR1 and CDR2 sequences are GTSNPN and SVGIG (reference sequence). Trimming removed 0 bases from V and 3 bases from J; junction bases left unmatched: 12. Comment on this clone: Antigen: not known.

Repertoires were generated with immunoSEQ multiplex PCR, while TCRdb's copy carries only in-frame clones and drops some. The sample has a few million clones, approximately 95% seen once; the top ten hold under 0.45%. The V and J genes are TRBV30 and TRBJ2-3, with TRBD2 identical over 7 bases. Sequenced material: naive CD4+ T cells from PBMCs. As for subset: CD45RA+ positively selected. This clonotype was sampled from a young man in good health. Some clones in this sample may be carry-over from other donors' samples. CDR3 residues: CAWSVRRAGVGTDTQYF. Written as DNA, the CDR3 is TGTGCCTGGAGTGTACGTCGGGCGGGAGTGGGGACAGATACGCAGTATTTT.